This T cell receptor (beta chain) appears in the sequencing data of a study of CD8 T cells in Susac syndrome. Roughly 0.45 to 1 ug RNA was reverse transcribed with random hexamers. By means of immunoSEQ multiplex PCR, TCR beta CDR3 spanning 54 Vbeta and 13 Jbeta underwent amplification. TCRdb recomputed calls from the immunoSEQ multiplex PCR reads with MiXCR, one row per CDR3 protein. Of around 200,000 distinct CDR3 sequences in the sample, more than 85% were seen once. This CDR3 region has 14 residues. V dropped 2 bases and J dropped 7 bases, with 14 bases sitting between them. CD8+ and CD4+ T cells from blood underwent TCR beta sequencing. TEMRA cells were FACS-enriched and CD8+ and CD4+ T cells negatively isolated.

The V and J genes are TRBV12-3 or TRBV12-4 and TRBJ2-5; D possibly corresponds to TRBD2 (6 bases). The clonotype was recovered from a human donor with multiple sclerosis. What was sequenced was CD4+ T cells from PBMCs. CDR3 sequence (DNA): TGTGCCAGCAGTTTACCCGGGGGTTTGGCGACCCAGTACTTC. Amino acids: CASSLPGGLATQYF.